Sequencing of this TCR beta chain was carried out in a study of blood T cell repertoires in COVID-19. Whole-study context: From the United States, Italy and Spain came samples of acute and convalescent COVID-19.

Sequenced by immunoSEQ multiplex PCR; TCRdb stores in-frame clones only, minus some. In the table there are 140,000 or so clones, 84% of which are singletons. Trimming cost V 1 base and J 2 bases, with 9 bases left between them. The CDR3 is 14 amino acids. The germline CDR1 and CDR2 sequences are LGHNA and YSLEER. This clonotype originated in a man aged 30 to 45 with COVID-19, enrolled during active disease. The V and J genes are TRBV4-3 and TRBJ2-7; the D is unclear. Material for sequencing was peripheral blood. The CDR3 is CASSQGLLAYEQYF. The CDR3 region has the DNA TGCGCCAGCAGCCAAGGACTCCTAGCCTACGAGCAGTACTTC.